The clone carrying this TCR beta chain was counted ten times or more. Its target is unknown. TCRdb passed the multiplex PCR reads through MiXCR, listing each CDR3 protein once. The repertoire holds 83,000 or so distinct CDR3 sequences, with about 20% as singletons. Samples came from axillary lymph nodes draining the breast cancer. The sample comes from a study of breast tumors, draining lymph nodes, adjacent tissues. Study observations and caveats: Compared with lymph nodes, tumors were less diverse; compared with nontumor tissue, more. Luminal-like breast cancer showed significantly higher tumor–nontumor repertoire similarity than basal-like. Data only fit, rather than demonstrated, lymph node origin of most tumor T cells.

Trimming took 3 bases from V and 2 from J, leaving 7 bases between them. In germline, CDR1 is SGDLS, CDR2 YYNGEE. This CDR3 region has 13 residues. The rearrangement links TRBV9 to TRBJ2-3; D unresolved. Sequencing used axillary lymph node tissue. The sequence came from a female donor with breast cancer. Some clones in this sample may be carry-over from other donors' samples. The CDR3 coding sequence is TGTGCCAGCAGCGATGGGCCCACAGATACGCAGTATTTT. It yields the protein CASSDGPTDTQYF. Together with reference TRBV9 and TRBJ2-3, the CDR3 gives the full variable domain: DSGVTQTPKHLITATGQRVTLRCSPRSGDLSVYWYQQSLDQGLQFLIQYYNGEERAKGNILERFSAQQFPDLHSELNLSSLELGDSALYFCASSDGPTDTQYFGPGTRLTVL.